This entry is about one T cell receptor beta chain. Its antigen is unidentified. This sample is part of a study of blood T cells in healthy people across ages. A second PCR, run for about 6 to 11 cycles, used a sample-barcoded 5' primer plus a J-beta primer mix. Every molecule of cDNA carried a tag from a template-switch adaptor with 12 random nucleotides. TCRdb reanalysed the 5' RACE reads using MiXCR and keeps one entry per CDR3 protein. The sample records roughly 800,000 distinct CDR3 sequences, roughly 35% being singletons. Study outcomes and limitations: Roughly linearly, TCR beta diversity per million T cells fell as age increased. Naive CD4+ cell counts and diversity both ran higher in long-lived than in aged donors. Estimated diversity across one million T cells was deemed an underestimate.

The sequencing input was blood. The sequence was obtained from a man aged 18 to 30 in good health.

The CDR3 loop reads CASSYGTTGWAGMNTEAFF. The CDR3 DNA follows: TGTGCCAGCAGTTATGGGACAACGGGATGGGCCGGGATGAACACTGAAGCTTTCTTT. The chain employs TRBV6-2 or TRBV6-3 and TRBJ1-1; weak D call: TRBD1 (6 bases). The V gene's germline CDR1 is MNHEY and CDR2 SVGEGT. This CDR3 has 19 residues. V gave up 3 bases and J gave up 0 bases, with 23 bases separating them.